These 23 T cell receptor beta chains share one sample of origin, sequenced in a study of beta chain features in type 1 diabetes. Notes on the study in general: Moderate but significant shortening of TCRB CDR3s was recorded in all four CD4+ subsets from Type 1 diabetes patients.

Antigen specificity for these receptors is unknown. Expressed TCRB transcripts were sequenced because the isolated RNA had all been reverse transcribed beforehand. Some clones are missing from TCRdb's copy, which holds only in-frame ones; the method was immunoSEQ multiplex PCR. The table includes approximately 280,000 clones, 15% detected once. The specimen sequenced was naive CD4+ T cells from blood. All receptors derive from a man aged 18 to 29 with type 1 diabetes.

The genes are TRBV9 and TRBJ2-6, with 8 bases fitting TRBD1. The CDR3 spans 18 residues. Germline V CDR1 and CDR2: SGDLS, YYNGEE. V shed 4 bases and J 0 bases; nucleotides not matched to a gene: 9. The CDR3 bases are TGTGCCAGCAGCCCCAGGGGGCACCAGAGCTCTGGGGCCAACGTCCTGACTTTC. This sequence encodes CASSPRGHQSSGANVLTF.

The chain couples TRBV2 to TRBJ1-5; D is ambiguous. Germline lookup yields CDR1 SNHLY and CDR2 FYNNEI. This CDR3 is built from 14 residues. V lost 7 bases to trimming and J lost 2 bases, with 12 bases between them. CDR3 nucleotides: TGTGCCAGCAAGTCTGAATCGGGCAATCAGCCCCAGCATTTT. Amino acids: CASKSESGNQPQHF. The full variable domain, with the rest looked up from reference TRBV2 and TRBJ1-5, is EPEVTQTPSHQVTQMGQEVILRCVPISNHLYFYWYRQILGQKVEFLVSFYNNEISEKSEIFDDQFSVERPDGSNFTLKIRSTKLEDSAMYFCASKSESGNQPQHFGDGTRLSIL.

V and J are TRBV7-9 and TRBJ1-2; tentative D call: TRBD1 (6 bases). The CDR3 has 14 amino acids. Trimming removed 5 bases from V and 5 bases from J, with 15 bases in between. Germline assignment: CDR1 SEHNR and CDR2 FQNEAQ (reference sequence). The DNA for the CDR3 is TGTGCCAGCAGCCGCCCACAGGGAGTATATGGCTACACCTTC. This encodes CASSRPQGVYGYTF.

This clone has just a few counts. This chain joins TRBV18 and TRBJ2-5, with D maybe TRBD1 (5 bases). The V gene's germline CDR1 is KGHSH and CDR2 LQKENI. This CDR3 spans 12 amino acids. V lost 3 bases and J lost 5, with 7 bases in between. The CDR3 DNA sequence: TGTGCCAGCTCACCGGACACGGAGACCCAGTACTTC. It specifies CASSPDTETQYF. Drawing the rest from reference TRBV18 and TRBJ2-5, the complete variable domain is NAGVMQNPRHLVRRRGQEARLRCSPMKGHSHVYWYRQLPEEGLKFMVYLQKENIIDESGMPKERFSAEFPKEGPSILRIQQVVRGDSAAYFCASSPDTETQYFGPGTRLLVL.

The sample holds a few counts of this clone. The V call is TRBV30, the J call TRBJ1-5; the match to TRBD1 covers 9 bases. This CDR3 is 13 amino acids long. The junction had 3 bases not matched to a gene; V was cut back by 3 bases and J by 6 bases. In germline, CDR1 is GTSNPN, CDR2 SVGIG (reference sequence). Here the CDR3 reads CAWRGQGSQPQHF. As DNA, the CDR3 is TGTGCCTGGAGGGGACAGGGCAGTCAGCCCCAGCATTTT.

The CDR3 DNA reads TGTGCCAGCAGTCTCTCGACAGGCTCCGGGCAGTACTTC. Amino acid sequence: CASSLSTGSGQYF. The chain combines TRBV6-6 with TRBJ2-7, with D possibly TRBD1 on 6 matching bases. With 5 bases removed from V and 9 bases from J, the gap between germline ends came to 17 bases. Germline CDR1 is MNHNY and CDR2 is SVGAGI (reference sequence). The CDR3 has 13 residues.

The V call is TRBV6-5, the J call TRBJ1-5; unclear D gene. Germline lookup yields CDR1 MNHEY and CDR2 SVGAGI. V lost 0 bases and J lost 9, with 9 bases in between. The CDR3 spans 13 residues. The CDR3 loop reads CASSYSPDGPQHF. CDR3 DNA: TGTGCCAGCAGTTACTCCCCAGATGGGCCCCAGCATTTT.

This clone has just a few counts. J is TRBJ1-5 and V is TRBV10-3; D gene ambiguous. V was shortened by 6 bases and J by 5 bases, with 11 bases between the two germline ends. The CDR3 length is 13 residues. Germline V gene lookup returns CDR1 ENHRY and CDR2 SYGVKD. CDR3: CAIRGGRDQPQHF. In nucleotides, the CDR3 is TGTGCCATCAGAGGAGGGAGGGATCAGCCCCAGCATTTT.

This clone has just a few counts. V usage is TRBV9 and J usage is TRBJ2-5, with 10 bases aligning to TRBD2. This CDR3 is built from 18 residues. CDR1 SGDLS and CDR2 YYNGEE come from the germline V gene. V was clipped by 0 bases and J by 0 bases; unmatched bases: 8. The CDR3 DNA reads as TGTGCCAGCAGCGTAGTGGCTAGCGGGGGCTACGACCAAGAGACCCAGTACTTC. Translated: CASSVVASGGYDQETQYF.

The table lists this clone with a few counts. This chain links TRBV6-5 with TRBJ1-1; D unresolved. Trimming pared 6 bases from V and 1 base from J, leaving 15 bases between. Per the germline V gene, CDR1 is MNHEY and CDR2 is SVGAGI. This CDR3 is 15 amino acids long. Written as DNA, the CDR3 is TGTGCCAGCAGGGTTAACAGTGCCCCGAACACTGAAGCTTTCTTT. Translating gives CASRVNSAPNTEAFF.

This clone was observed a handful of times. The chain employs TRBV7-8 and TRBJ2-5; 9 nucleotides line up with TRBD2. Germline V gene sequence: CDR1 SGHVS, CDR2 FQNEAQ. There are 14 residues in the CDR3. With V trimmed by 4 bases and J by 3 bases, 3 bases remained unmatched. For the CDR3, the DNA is TGTGCCAGCAGCTGGCGGGGGGGCGAAGAGACCCAGTACTTC. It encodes CASSWRGGEETQYF.

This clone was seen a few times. As DNA, the CDR3 is TGTGCCTGGAAGGGACAGGGGGGAGGCTACACCTTC. The encoded protein is CAWKGQGGGYTF. The rearrangement joins TRBV30 to TRBJ1-2, with 11 bases matching TRBD1. Per the germline V gene, CDR1 is GTSNPN and CDR2 is SVGIG (reference sequence). J lost 8 bases, V lost 4 bases, and 3 bases had no gene match. CDR3 length: 12 residues.

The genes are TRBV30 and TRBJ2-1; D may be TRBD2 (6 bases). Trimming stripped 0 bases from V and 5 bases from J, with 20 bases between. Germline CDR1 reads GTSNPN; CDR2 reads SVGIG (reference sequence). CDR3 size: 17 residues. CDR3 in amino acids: CAWSVLGTQKVHNEQFF. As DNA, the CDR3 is TGTGCCTGGAGTGTACTGGGGACTCAAAAGGTCCACAATGAGCAGTTCTTC.

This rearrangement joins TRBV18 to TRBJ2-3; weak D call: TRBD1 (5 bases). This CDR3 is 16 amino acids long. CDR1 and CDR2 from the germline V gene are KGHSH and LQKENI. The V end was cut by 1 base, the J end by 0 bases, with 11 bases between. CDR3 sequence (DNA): TGTGCCAGCTCACCACAGGCAGGGCCTAGCACAGATACGCAGTATTTT. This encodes CASSPQAGPSTDTQYF.

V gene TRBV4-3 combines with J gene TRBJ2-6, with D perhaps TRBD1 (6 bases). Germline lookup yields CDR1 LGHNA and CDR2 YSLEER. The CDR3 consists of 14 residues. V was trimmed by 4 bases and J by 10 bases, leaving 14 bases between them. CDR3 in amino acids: CASSPGDKLNVLTF. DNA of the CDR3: TGCGCCAGCAGCCCCGGGGACAAGTTGAACGTCCTGACTTTC.

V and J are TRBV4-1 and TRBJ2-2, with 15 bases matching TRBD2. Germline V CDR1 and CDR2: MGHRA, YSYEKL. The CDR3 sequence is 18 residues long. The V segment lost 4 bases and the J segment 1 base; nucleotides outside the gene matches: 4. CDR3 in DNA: TGCGCCAGCAGCCCAGGACTAGCGGGAGGGCGGAACACCGGGGAGCTGTTTTTT. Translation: CASSPGLAGGRNTGELFF.

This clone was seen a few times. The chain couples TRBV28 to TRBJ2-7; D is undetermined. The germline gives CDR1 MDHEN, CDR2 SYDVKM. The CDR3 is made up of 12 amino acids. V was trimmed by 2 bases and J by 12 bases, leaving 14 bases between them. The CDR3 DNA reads TGTGCCAGCAGTTTACGAAGAGCTCTGCGGTACTTC. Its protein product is CASSLRRALRYF.

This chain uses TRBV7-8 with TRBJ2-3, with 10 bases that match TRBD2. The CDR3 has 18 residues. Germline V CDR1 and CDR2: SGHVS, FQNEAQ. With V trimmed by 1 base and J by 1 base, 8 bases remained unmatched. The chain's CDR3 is CASSLVLAGGHGTDTQYF. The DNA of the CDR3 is TGTGCCAGCAGCTTAGTCTTAGCGGGGGGCCACGGCACAGATACGCAGTATTTT.

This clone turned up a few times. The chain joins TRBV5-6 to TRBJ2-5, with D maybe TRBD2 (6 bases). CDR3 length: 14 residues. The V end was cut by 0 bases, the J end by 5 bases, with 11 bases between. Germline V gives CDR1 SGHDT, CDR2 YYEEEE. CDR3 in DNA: TGTGCCAGCAGCTTGGCGCTCGGAGGGGAGACCCAGTACTTC. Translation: CASSLALGGETQYF. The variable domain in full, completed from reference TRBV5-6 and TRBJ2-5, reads DAGVTQSPTHLIKTRGQQVTLRCSPKSGHDTVSWYQQALGQGPQFIFQYYEEEERQRGNFPDRFSGHQFPNYSSELNVNALLLGDSALYLCASSLALGGETQYFGPGTRLLVL.

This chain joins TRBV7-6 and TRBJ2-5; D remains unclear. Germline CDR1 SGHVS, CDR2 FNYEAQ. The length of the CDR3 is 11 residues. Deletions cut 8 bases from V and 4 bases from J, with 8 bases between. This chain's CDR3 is CASGRRETQYF. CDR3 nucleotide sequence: TGTGCCAGCGGCCGGAGAGAGACCCAGTACTTC. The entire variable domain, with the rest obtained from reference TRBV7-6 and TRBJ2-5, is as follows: GAGVSQSPRYKVTKRGQDVALRCDPISGHVSLYWYRQALGQGPEFLTYFNYEAQQDKSGLPNDRFSAERPEGSISTLTIQRTEQRDSAMYRCASGRRETQYFGPGTRLLVL.

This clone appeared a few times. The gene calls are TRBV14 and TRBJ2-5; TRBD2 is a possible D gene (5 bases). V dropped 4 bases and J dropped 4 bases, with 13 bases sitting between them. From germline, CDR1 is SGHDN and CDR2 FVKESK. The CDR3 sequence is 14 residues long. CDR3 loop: CASSPTGVGETQYF. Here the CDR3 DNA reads TGTGCCAGCAGCCCAACCGGGGTGGGAGAGACCCAGTACTTC.

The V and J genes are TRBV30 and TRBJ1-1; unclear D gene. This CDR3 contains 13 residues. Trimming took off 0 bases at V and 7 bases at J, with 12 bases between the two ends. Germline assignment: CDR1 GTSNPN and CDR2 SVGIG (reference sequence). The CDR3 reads CAWSVFVLNEAFF. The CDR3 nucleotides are TGTGCCTGGAGTGTATTCGTCCTTAATGAAGCTTTCTTT.

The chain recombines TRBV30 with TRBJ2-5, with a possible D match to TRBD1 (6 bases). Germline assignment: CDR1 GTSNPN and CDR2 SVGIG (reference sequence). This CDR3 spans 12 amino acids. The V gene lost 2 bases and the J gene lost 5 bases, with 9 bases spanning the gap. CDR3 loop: CAWSPTGETQYF. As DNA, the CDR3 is TGTGCCTGGAGTCCCACAGGGGAGACCCAGTACTTC. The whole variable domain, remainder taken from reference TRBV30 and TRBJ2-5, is SQTIHQWPATLVQPVGSPLSLECTVEGTSNPNLYWYRQAAGRGLQLLFYSVGIGQISSEVPQNLSASRPQDRQFILSSKKLLLSDSGFYLCAWSPTGETQYFGPGTRLLVL.